This is a list of T cell receptor beta chains from one sample in a study of shared clonotypes between healthy human individuals. The method was immunoSEQ multiplex PCR; TCRdb's version includes in-frame clones alone and lacks a portion of them. Counted here are about 2 million clones, around 96% occurring once; the ten biggest clones make up roughly 1.1%. The sample comprised naive CD8+ T cells sorted from blood. These receptors all come from a man younger than 35 in good health. The conserved cysteine and the conserved F or W are not part of the CDR3 here.

V gene,J gene,CDR3 protein
TRBV6-5,TRBJ1-1,ASSYGLGQGLTEAF
TRBV6-5,TRBJ1-3,ASSLDRGPGNTIY
TRBV11-2,TRBJ2-3,ASSLLGDTQY
TRBV30,TRBJ2-3,AWSWGSGSPDTQY
TRBV7-2,TRBJ2-7,ASSLGHDPGTHEQY
TRBV10-3,TRBJ2-3,AISESTGTGSTDTQY
TRBV10-3,TRBJ2-1,AISDEGALNNEQF
TRBV19,TRBJ1-5,ASSMVGVQPQH
TRBV7-9,TRBJ1-5,ASTPPRRQGAGRDQPQH
TRBV29-1,TRBJ2-2,SVWTSNTGELF
TRBV9,TRBJ2-1,ASSPRTSGYNEQF
TRBV11-1,TRBJ1-6,ASSSQDRAYGTYNSPLH
TRBV6-6,TRBJ2-5,ASRDLAAETQY
TRBV28,TRBJ1-5,ASSLRGSNQPQH
TRBV19,TRBJ1-1,ASTPDRGPEAF
TRBV18,TRBJ2-7,ASSPGQGRLYEQY
TRBV9,TRBJ1-3,ASSVEGEGSGNTIY
TRBV25-1,TRBJ1-4,ASSDISGPANEKLF
TRBV11-2,TRBJ2-2,ASSLRNTGELF
TRBV5-6,TRBJ2-5,ASSDGAQETQY
TRBV9,TRBJ1-6,ASSVEGTANSPLH
TRBV15,TRBJ1-4,ATSSPGQLNEKLF
TRBV5-1,TRBJ1-2,ASSFGRNYGYT
TRBV19,TRBJ2-1,ASHRDFNDNEQF
TRBV27,TRBJ2-7,ASSSSRTFREGEQY
TRBV28,TRBJ2-1,ASTRTRGNEQF
TRBV27,TRBJ2-7,ASSPGTTYYEQY
TRBV5-1,TRBJ1-1,ASSFYTGGTEAF
TRBV2,TRBJ2-5,ASSESSGIEGETQY
TRBV30,TRBJ2-7,AWRTRTVAF
TRBV4-3,TRBJ1-3,ASSQDTVDSGNTIY
TRBV4-3,TRBJ2-1,ASSQEGLVSYNEQF
TRBV6-1,TRBJ1-4,ASTGPATNEKLF
TRBV6-5,TRBJ2-6,ASSLTVSGANVLT
TRBV27,TRBJ2-7,ASSLYRGTLSYEQY
TRBV5-4,TRBJ2-3,ASSSRDQGVEWDTQY
TRBV11-2,TRBJ2-7,ASGLAGLYEQY
TRBV6-5,TRBJ1-1,ASSYRGGNTEAF
TRBV2,TRBJ1-4,ASSPWGGTGDEKLF
TRBV5-3,TRBJ2-2,ATRRRSGVNTGELF
TRBV29-1,TRBJ1-2,SADRAPYGYT
TRBV27,TRBJ2-7,ASSFALAGGEDEQY
TRBV27,TRBJ2-3,ASSRIRPDGSTDTQY
TRBV7-2,TRBJ2-5,ASSFWFSSGETQY
TRBV10-3,TRBJ2-3,AISGGDTQY
TRBV12-5,TRBJ1-4,ASGIGFPVDEKLF
TRBV4-3,TRBJ2-1,ASSQDRRDYNEQF
TRBV29-1,TRBJ1-2,SVEADLGVGYGYT
TRBV5-8,TRBJ1-6,ASSSRTGGNSPLH
TRBV5-6,TRBJ1-2,ASTNWALRGPAYGYT
TRBV30,TRBJ2-2,AWSQEAGELF
TRBV2,TRBJ1-4,ARFQGGWAQNEKLF
TRBV10-2,TRBJ2-1,ASSTGTGGLNEQF
TRBV4-3,TRBJ2-7,ASSQDRGPYEQY
TRBV5-3,TRBJ2-6,ARSRLGTPGANVLT
TRBV4-1,TRBJ2-6,ASSQDMGAGANVLT
TRBV7-9,TRBJ2-2,ASSLRLASTGELF